This section outlines one T cell receptor (beta chain) sequence together with its context. Its target is not known. The data were produced by immunoSEQ multiplex PCR, yet TCRdb's version contains in-frame clones alone and is incomplete. The repertoire holds tens of thousands of clones, with roughly 96% as singletons. The sample originates from a study of cytomegalovirus exposure and HLA in healthy donors. Across the study: A later analysis reported the same platform for the 95 to 150 validation repertoires and the approximately 700 first-cohort repertoires. Study-level findings and limits: High specificity and sensitivity for cytomegalovirus status were reported for the classifier. In vitro work confirmed that three CMV-associated chains recognize CMV antigens. Many donors carried some public TCRs, although rarity characterized most TCR sequences.

Germline CDR1 and CDR2: MNHEY and SMNVEV (reference sequence). The CDR3 extends over 14 amino acids. The V end was cut by 4 bases, the J end by 5 bases, with 9 bases between. This sequence originates from a man aged 18-30 years in good health and CMV-seronegative. The chain carries TRBV27 and TRBJ1-6; tentatively, D is TRBD1 (6 bases). Material: PBMCs. The CDR3 coding sequence is TGTGCCAGCAGTTCGGACAGTGATAATTCACCCCTCCACTTT. Encoded protein: CASSSDSDNSPLHF.